Shown below are 28 T cell receptor beta chains from a single sample sequenced in a study of T-cell memory formation after mild COVID-19. MiXCR was run by TCRdb on the 5' RACE reads, yielding one entry per CDR3 protein. Here the sample spans around 200,000 distinct CDR3 sequences, around 16% being singletons. The sample comprised PBMCs or a T cell subset sorted from them (not recorded which). The receptors here all came from an adult woman who had mild COVID-19 (a few samples of this study predate the infection). Cell type and time point are not known.

This clonotype has ten or more counts. The V gene is TRBV12-3 or TRBV12-4, the J gene TRBJ2-1, with TRBD1 identical over 8 bases. CDR3 length: 14 amino acids. V gave up 6 bases and J gave up 6 bases; unmatched junction bases: 7. The CDR3 DNA reads as TGTGCCAGCAGCTTATCCGGGACAGGCAATGAGCAGTTCTTC. It yields the protein CASSLSGTGNEQFF.

This clonotype was recorded a few times. This chain connects TRBV29-1 to TRBJ2-7; D is possibly TRBD1 or TRBD2 (5 bases each). This CDR3 has 11 amino acids. The germline CDR1 and CDR2 sequences are SQVTM and ANQGSEA. The ends were cut back, 6 bases at V and 5 bases at J, with 11 bases in the middle. This CDR3 is CSVSQGDEQYF. The CDR3 bases are TGCAGCGTCTCCCAGGGAGACGAGCAGTACTTC.

This sequence joins TRBV6-6 and TRBJ2-7; D ambiguous. Trimming removed 7 bases at V and 4 bases at J, with 17 bases between. The CDR3 consists of 14 residues. The germline CDR1 and CDR2 sequences are MNHNY and SVGAGI (reference sequence). The CDR3 sequence is CASITPGVSYEQYF. CDR3 DNA: TGTGCCAGCATAACCCCGGGCGTCTCGTACGAGCAGTACTTC.

This clonotype was found a few times. The CDR3 sequence: CASSPTGTTRLHTQYF. DNA of the CDR3: TGTGCCAGCAGCCCAACCGGGACCACGAGGCTCCATACGCAGTATTTT. V is TRBV9 and J is TRBJ2-3; D might be TRBD1 or TRBD2, each matching 5 bases. The germline V gene has CDR1 SGDLS and CDR2 YYNGEE. With 4 bases removed from V and 7 bases from J, the gap between germline ends came to 22 bases. The CDR3 totals 16 residues.

The J gene is TRBJ2-2, the V gene TRBV7-6; TRBD1 might be the D (5 bases). This CDR3 has 14 residues. Germline V gives CDR1 SGHVS, CDR2 FNYEAQ. Trimming removed 4 bases from V and 5 bases from J, with 11 bases in between. CDR3 in DNA: TGTGCCAGCAGCTCCGTAGGGGATACCGGGGAGCTGTTTTTT. Amino acid sequence: CASSSVGDTGELFF.

The J gene is TRBJ1-5, the V gene TRBV20-1; the D gene is possibly TRBD1 (6 bases). The CDR3 extends over 11 amino acids. CDR1 is DFQATT and CDR2 is SNEGSKA in the germline V gene (reference sequence). The germline V and J ends were trimmed by 3 bases and 11 bases, with 11 bases remaining between them. CDR3 bases: TGCAGTGCTAGGAAACAGGGTGCCCAGCATTTT. It specifies CSARKQGAQHF.

This clonotype showed up just a few times. The rearrangement links TRBV5-1 to TRBJ2-2; 7 bases are a match to TRBD1. The CDR3 loop spans 16 amino acids. Germline-derived CDR1 and CDR2 are SGHRS and YFSETQ. Losses at the gene ends were 0 bases for V and 0 bases for J; bases not matched to a gene: 2. The CDR3 DNA is TGCGCCAGCAGCTTGGACGGGACAGCGAACACCGGGGAGCTGTTTTTT. Protein sequence: CASSLDGTANTGELFF.

The chain links TRBV29-1 to TRBJ1-2; the D is unclear. In germline, CDR1 is SQVTM, CDR2 ANQGSEA. V dropped 3 bases and J dropped 4 bases, with 9 bases sitting between them. The CDR3 spans 12 residues. CDR3: CSVDEQTYGYTF. CDR3 nucleotide sequence: TGCAGCGTTGACGAACAGACCTATGGCTACACCTTC.

This clonotype turned up a few times. This chain joins TRBV12-3 or TRBV12-4 and TRBJ1-2, with D unresolved. CDR3 size: 13 residues. With 5 bases removed from V and 1 base from J, the gap between germline ends came to 8 bases. CDR3 DNA sequence: TGTGCCAGCAGTCTAGATCTTAACTATGGCTACACCTTC. This gives the protein CASSLDLNYGYTF.

On this clonotype itself: The limits of the CDR3 on the DNA are not certain, so only TCRdb's listed CDR3 is given. J is TRBJ2-2 and V is TRBV7-2; the table's D call of TRBD2 was not tested on the DNA. The CDR3 is 10 residues long, counting both termini. CDR1 and CDR2 (germline): SGHTA, FQGNSA. The CDR3 spells CAGRWGSCFF.

With respect to this clonotype: One junction end disagrees with the germline gene, perhaps due to a read error. This chain links TRBV12-3 or TRBV12-4 with TRBJ2-1; 10 nucleotides agree with TRBD2. The CDR3 has 14 residues. In DNA, the CDR3 is TGTGCCAGCAGTGTAGCGGGGGGCCCCAAAGAGCAGTTCTTC. Translating gives CASSVAGGPKEQFF.

The chain links TRBV12-3 or TRBV12-4 to TRBJ1-5; 7 nucleotides agree with TRBD1. Trimming removed 6 bases from V and 3 bases from J; junction bases left unmatched: 5. The CDR3 extends over 14 amino acids. CDR3 region: CASSPGQNNQPQHF. CDR3 nucleotides: TGTGCCAGCAGCCCGGGACAGAACAATCAGCCCCAGCATTTT.

Many counts were recorded for this clonotype. This chain connects TRBV5-1 to TRBJ1-1; 11 nucleotides agree with TRBD1. Germline V gene lookup returns CDR1 SGHRS and CDR2 YFSETQ. With V trimmed by 4 bases and J by 2 bases, 7 bases remained unmatched. The CDR3 spans 16 residues. CDR3 sequence reads: CASSGYGTGGNTEAFF. The CDR3 DNA follows: TGCGCCAGCAGCGGATACGGGACAGGGGGAAACACTGAAGCTTTCTTT. Drawing the rest from reference TRBV5-1 and TRBJ1-1, the complete variable domain is KAGVTQTPRYLIKTRGQQVTLSCSPISGHRSVSWYQQTPGQGLQFLFEYFSETQRNKGNFPGRFSGRQFSNSRSEMNVSTLELGDSALYLCASSGYGTGGNTEAFFGQGTRLTVV.

This clonotype appeared a single time. The chain carries TRBV10-3 and TRBJ1-2; 10 bases agree with TRBD1. Germline CDR1 reads ENHRY; CDR2 reads SYGVKD. This CDR3 contains 14 residues. The junction had 2 bases not matched to a gene; V was cut back by 5 bases and J by 2 bases. CDR3 DNA: TGTGCCATCAGTTCGGGACAGGGGAACTATGGCTACACCTTC. Translation gives CAISSGQGNYGYTF.

This clonotype showed up just a few times. This chain joins TRBV4-2 and TRBJ2-5; weak D call: TRBD2 (6 bases). The CDR3 length is 14 residues. Germline loops: CDR1 LGHNA, CDR2 YNFKEQ. Trimming pared 1 base from V and 0 bases from J, leaving 6 bases between. The CDR3 DNA reads TGTGCCAGCAGCCAAGGGACTAACCAAGAGACCCAGTACTTC. Translated: CASSQGTNQETQYF.

This clonotype has more than one count but fewer than ten. The chain joins TRBV7-6 to TRBJ2-5; D is unresolved. Trimming removed 5 bases at V and 2 bases at J, with 15 bases between. The CDR3 is 15 amino acids. Germline V lookup: CDR1 SGHVS, CDR2 FNYEAQ. CDR3 region: CASSTGFTTQETQYF. The CDR3 nucleotides read TGTGCCAGCAGCACTGGGTTCACCACTCAAGAGACCCAGTACTTC. Filled out from reference TRBV7-6 and TRBJ2-5, the complete variable domain reads GAGVSQSPRYKVTKRGQDVALRCDPISGHVSLYWYRQALGQGPEFLTYFNYEAQQDKSGLPNDRFSAERPEGSISTLTIQRTEQRDSAMYRCASSTGFTTQETQYFGPGTRLLVL.

This clonotype has only a few counts. The chain is built from TRBV20-1 and TRBJ1-2; D not certain. Germline CDR1 DFQATT, CDR2 SNEGSKA (reference sequence). Trimming shortened V by 4 bases and J by 7 bases, and 25 bases separated the two germline ends. CDR3 size: 16 residues. The CDR3 is CSATYVSATSWGGYTF. As DNA, the CDR3 is TGCAGTGCTACCTACGTATCCGCGACCTCCTGGGGTGGCTACACCTTC.

The chain employs TRBV4-2 and TRBJ2-4; D perhaps matches TRBD2 (6 bases). Germline loops: CDR1 LGHNA, CDR2 YNFKEQ. This CDR3 is 18 amino acids long. V shed 0 bases and J shed 1 base, with 16 bases lying between them. The CDR3 loop reads CASSQELGGSTAKNIQYF. The CDR3 bases are TGTGCCAGCAGCCAAGAGTTGGGGGGTAGTACGGCCAAAAACATTCAGTACTTC.

The chain employs TRBV30 and TRBJ2-7; 8 bases agree with TRBD2. With 3 bases clipped from V and 4 bases from J, the junction kept 5 bases outside the gene matches. CDR1 GTSNPN and CDR2 SVGIG come from the germline V gene (reference sequence). The CDR3 extends over 13 amino acids. CDR3 sequence (DNA): TGTGCCTGGAGCGGGAGGGCCGGTTACGAGCAGTACTTC. Its protein product is CAWSGRAGYEQYF. The whole variable domain, filled in from reference TRBV30 and TRBJ2-7, reads SQTIHQWPATLVQPVGSPLSLECTVEGTSNPNLYWYRQAAGRGLQLLFYSVGIGQISSEVPQNLSASRPQDRQFILSSKKLLLSDSGFYLCAWSGRAGYEQYFGPGTRLTVT.

The table lists this clonotype with a few counts. The J gene is TRBJ1-1, the V gene TRBV20-1; D may be TRBD1 (5 bases). The CDR3 is made up of 15 amino acids. Looked up from germline, CDR1 is DFQATT and CDR2 is SNEGSKA (reference sequence). The CDR3 loop is CRNGGGKDLNTEAFF. As DNA, the CDR3 is TGCCGTAACGGGGGAGGGAAGGACTTGAACACTGAAGCTTTCTTT.

J is TRBJ1-6 and V is TRBV5-1, with D unresolved. The V end lost 2 bases, the J end lost 6 bases, and 15 bases lay between the germline ends. Germline V lookup: CDR1 SGHRS, CDR2 YFSETQ. CDR3 size: 16 residues. The CDR3 spells CASSFGRGQVNSPLHF. For the CDR3, the DNA is TGCGCCAGCAGCTTTGGACGAGGGCAGGTTAATTCACCCCTCCACTTT.

J is TRBJ2-2 and V is TRBV6-5; 7 bases agree with TRBD2. After removal of 2 bases from V and 0 bases from J, the junction contained 6 bases not matched to a gene. The CDR3 loop spans 17 amino acids. CDR1 and CDR2 from the germline V gene are MNHEY and SVGAGI. CDR3 nucleotides: TGTGCCAGCAGTTACCGGCTAGCGGTCGCGAACACCGGGGAGCTGTTTTTT. Translation gives CASSYRLAVANTGELFF.

V is TRBV5-1 and J is TRBJ1-5; possibly TRBD1 for D (6 bases). The CDR3 contains 13 residues. Germline V gene sequence: CDR1 SGHRS, CDR2 YFSETQ. Trimming removed 0 bases at V and 11 bases at J, with 12 bases between. The DNA for the CDR3 is TGCGCCAGCAGCTTGGAGGGGGGTATAGCCCAGCATTTT. This sequence encodes CASSLEGGIAQHF.

This rearrangement joins TRBV7-9 to TRBJ2-5; 9 bases match TRBD2. The germline CDR1 and CDR2 sequences are SEHNR and FQNEAQ (reference sequence). The CDR3 totals 16 residues. Trimming took 3 bases from V and 2 from J; bases not matched to a gene: 7. The CDR3 is CASSLFAGGGQETQYF. The CDR3 bases are TGTGCCAGCAGCTTGTTTGCGGGAGGGGGGCAAGAGACCCAGTACTTC.

This clonotype was counted a few times. V gene TRBV6-6 combines with J gene TRBJ2-1; 12 bases fit TRBD1. The CDR3 covers 13 residues. Germline lookup yields CDR1 MNHNY and CDR2 SVGAGI (reference sequence). V was clipped by 5 bases and J by 13 bases; unmatched bases: 6. CDR3: CASSPGQGATQFF. In DNA form, the CDR3 reads TGTGCCAGCAGTCCGGGACAGGGGGCCACCCAGTTCTTC.

This clonotype was detected many times. The junction does not match germline at one end; this may be a read error. The chain links TRBV7-7 to TRBJ2-3; D remains ambiguous. Per germline, CDR1 SSHAT and CDR2 FNYEAQ (reference sequence). CDR3 length: 13 amino acids. The CDR3 bases are TGTGCTAGCAGCCTGAGCTGGAGAGATACGCAGTATTTT. Translating it yields CASSLSWRDTQYF.

This clonotype was found a few times. The genes are TRBV30 and TRBJ1-2; no firm D call. Germline CDR1 is GTSNPN and CDR2 is SVGIG (reference sequence). V gave up 3 bases and J gave up 7 bases, with 18 bases separating them. The CDR3 loop spans 14 amino acids. The CDR3 region is CAWREGGVLFGYTF. CDR3 nucleotides: TGTGCCTGGAGGGAGGGAGGCGTCCTATTTGGCTACACCTTC.

The rearrangement links TRBV25-1 to TRBJ2-2, with D perhaps TRBD2 (5 bases). Trimming removed 0 bases at V and 10 bases at J, with 6 bases between. From germline, CDR1 is MGHDK and CDR2 SYGVNS. CDR3 length: 12 residues. The CDR3 region is CASSEYGEELFF. DNA of the CDR3: TGTGCCAGCAGTGAATACGGGGAGGAGCTGTTTTTT.